These T cell receptor beta chains were read from a single sample in a study of blood T cell repertoires in COVID-19. Clones were sequenced by immunoSEQ multiplex PCR, and TCRdb holds only the in-frame ones, with some missing. The sample includes about 170,000 clones, roughly four fifths of them seen just once. Sequencing was performed on peripheral blood. These receptor sequences come from a woman at least 80 years old with acute or convalescent COVID-19. The CDR3 runs from the conserved cysteine through the conserved F or W. A D gene is named only where the DNA matches it firmly.

CDR3: CASSLIGGQTYNEQFF
V: TRBV7-2
D: .

CDR3: CASSLERTFPGNTIYF
V: TRBV28
D: .

CDR3: CATKTGTSGLREQFF
V: TRBV19
D: TRBD2

CDR3: CASSLLAGTYEQYF
V: TRBV28
D: TRBD2

CDR3: CASRRIGQGLHGYTF
V: TRBV7-2
D: TRBD1

CDR3: CASSLGPRDRDYEQYF
V: TRBV5-1
D: TRBD1

CDR3: CASSPRDRDSPLHF
V: TRBV6-5
D: TRBD1

CDR3: CASSFLSQVNTGELFF
V: TRBV7-9
D: .

CDR3: CASSLAAGGTPGELFF
V: TRBV5-4
D: TRBD2

CDR3: CASSEHRALTDTQYF
V: TRBV6-1
D: .